The rows below give T cell receptor beta chains drawn from one sample of a study of shared clonotypes between healthy human individuals. Generated by immunoSEQ multiplex PCR, the TCRdb table keeps only in-frame clones and is missing some. The top ten clones hold approximately 1.5% of a sample with roughly 1 million clones, roughly 80% of them seen once. The sequenced material came from memory CD4+ T cells sorted from blood. These receptors were collected from a man between 18 and 35 years old in good health. Both conserved end residues are part of each CDR3. A D gene is named only where the DNA matches it firmly. The size entry is marked missing in some rows and otherwise reads once, few, many or a size class.

. TRBJ1-2 . TRBV6-6 CASSPTAGYGYTF TGTGCCAGCAGCCCGACGGCCGGATATGGCTACACCTTC
. TRBJ1-2 . TRBV7-8 CASSSGEPTNGYTF TGTGCCAGCAGTTCCGGGGAGCCGACGAATGGCTACACCTTC
. TRBJ2-1 . TRBV4-2 CASSQGTNEQFF TGTGCCAGCAGTCAGGGTACCAATGAGCAGTTCTTC
. TRBJ2-7 . TRBV5-1 CASSLDPSAKYEQYF TGCGCCAGCAGCTTGGATCCTAGCGCGAAGTACGAGCAGTACTTC
. TRBJ2-1 . TRBV18 CASSRQSRNEQFF TGTGCCAGCTCCCGACAGTCGAGAAATGAGCAGTTCTTC
. TRBJ2-7 . TRBV11-3 CASKGETDEQYF TGTGCCAGCAAGGGCGAGACCGACGAGCAGTACTTC
. TRBJ2-1 TRBD2 TRBV11-2 CASSSMTSGYNEQFF TGTGCCAGCAGCTCAATGACTAGCGGGTACAATGAGCAGTTCTTC
. TRBJ1-4 . TRBV11-2 CASSLQPSTNEKLFF TGTGCCAGCAGTCTTCAGCCCTCAACTAATGAAAAACTGTTTTTT
. TRBJ2-7 TRBD1 TRBV2 CASSGGPGQGVSYEQYF TGTGCCAGCAGTGGGGGTCCGGGACAGGGGGTGTCCTACGAGCAGTACTTC
once TRBJ2-2 . TRBV2 CASSAQRTTGELFF TGTGCCAGCAGTGCCCAGCGGACCACCGGGGAGCTGTTTTTT
. TRBJ2-1 . TRBV11-2 CASSLDPPGSVLGEQFF TGTGCCAGCAGCTTAGATCCCCCGGGTTCTGTCTTGGGGGAGCAGTTCTTC
once TRBJ1-6 . TRBV6-5 CASRGNHNSPLHF TGTGCCAGCAGGGGTAACCATAATTCACCCCTCCACTTT
few TRBJ2-3 TRBD2 TRBV4-1 CASSQARRGGSSDTQYF TGCGCCAGCAGCCAAGCTAGACGGGGCGGGAGCTCGGATACGCAGTATTTT
. TRBJ2-7 . TRBV15 CATSRDGSISYEQYF TGTGCCACCAGCAGAGACGGTTCAATCTCGTACGAGCAGTACTTC
. TRBJ2-3 . TRBV11-3 CASSRGAGSIDTQYF TGTGCCAGCAGCCGCGGGGCAGGGTCTATAGATACGCAGTATTTT
few TRBJ1-1 . TRBV2 CASSELNTEAFF TGTGCCAGCAGTGAGCTGAACACTGAAGCTTTCTTT
. TRBJ1-2 . TRBV30 CAWSVWGAYYGYTF TGTGCCTGGAGTGTATGGGGGGCCTACTATGGCTACACCTTC
once TRBJ2-3 . TRBV13 CASSSRYLDTQYF TGTGCCAGCAGCTCTCGGTACTTGGATACGCAGTATTTT